This TCR beta chain was observed in a study of vaccination effects on CD4 cells after COVID-19. This table comes from immunoSEQ multiplex PCR, and its TCRdb copy is limited to in-frame clones, with some not included. The sample consists of around 25,000 clones, 80% to 90% of them appearing once. This CDR3 has 13 amino acids. Points on this clone: Its matching antigen is unknown.

Pools of viral peptides were used by the ViraFEST assay to expand antigen-specific CD4+ T cells ahead of sequencing. The culture ran for 10 days, and then CD4+ T cells were isolated. It was two doses of either the BNT162b2 or mRNA-1273 vaccine that participants received. Wells containing 1.5 million to 2 million PBMC each were cultured with 10 IU/ml IL-2 and approximately 10 ug/ml peptides. The input for sequencing was CD4+ T cells from PBMCs cultured with SARS-CoV-2 spike peptides, taken after COVID-19 vaccination. The origin of this receptor is a human donor who received a COVID-19 vaccine. Some clones in this sample may be carry-over from other donors' samples. The rearrangement uses TRBV21-1 and TRBJ2-1. TRBV21-1 is labeled a pseudogene. The CDR3: CASSNIGYNEQFF. The DNA for the CDR3 is TGTGCCAGCAGCAATATAGGCTACAATGAGCAGTTCTTC.